Each of the 10 T cell receptor beta chains below was sequenced from the same sample in a study of human T cells and chemical hapten exposure. One entry per CDR3 protein, called by TCRdb with MiXCR from the RACE reads. The sample lists 65,000 to 95,000 distinct CDR3 sequences; 12% were seen once. Time point described: patch test 1, 2 weeks after DPC sensitization. Treatment indicated: therapeutic diphenylcyclopropenone sensitization with weekly scalp DPC. This specimen was whole blood, taken in connection with sensitization to the hapten diphenylcyclopropenone (DPC). All receptors come from a woman aged 55-70 years with alopecia areata. Some clones in this sample may be carry-over from other donors' samples.

This clonotype has a count of ten or more. The chain has TRBV7-6 and TRBJ2-7; 7 nucleotides agree with TRBD1. Germline V gene data show CDR1 as SGHVS and CDR2 as FNYEAQ. V gave up 5 bases and J gave up 2 bases; unmatched junction bases: 9. This CDR3 has 15 residues. As DNA, the CDR3 is TGTGCCAGCAGCAGCCGGGACAGTCCTGCCTACGAGCAGTACTTC. It yields the protein CASSSRDSPAYEQYF.

This clonotype was counted many times. The V call is TRBV29-1, the J call TRBJ2-7; D unclear. From germline, CDR1 is SQVTM and CDR2 ANQGSEA. Trimming stripped 6 bases from V and 5 bases from J, with 20 bases between. CDR3 size: 14 residues. For the CDR3, the DNA is TGCAGCGTAGCCCGATCAGGTTACCAGAACGAGCAGTACTTC. The encoded protein is CSVARSGYQNEQYF.

The table lists this clonotype with many counts. The rearrangement joins TRBV29-1 to TRBJ2-3; TRBD2 matches 8 bases. Trimming removed 5 bases from V and 3 bases from J; junction bases left unmatched: 7. CDR3 size: 14 residues. Looked up from germline, CDR1 is SQVTM and CDR2 is ANQGSEA. Here the CDR3 DNA reads TGCAGCGTTTGGTTAGCGGGGATAACAGATACGCAGTATTTT. It translates to CSVWLAGITDTQYF.

This clonotype was seen a handful of times. A junction end diverges from the germline sequence, so it may reflect a read error. This sequence joins TRBV7-9 and TRBJ1-3; D ambiguous. Germline V gene lookup returns CDR1 SEHNR and CDR2 FQNEAQ (reference sequence). The CDR3 is made up of 10 amino acids. DNA of the CDR3: TGTGCCAGCAGCTCAAGCCCCCATCATTTT. Protein sequence: CASSSSPHHF.

This clonotype was seen more than once but under ten times. This chain connects TRBV5-1 to TRBJ2-5; the D call may be TRBD1 or TRBD2 (6 bases each). The CDR3 totals 15 residues. Germline V gene lookup returns CDR1 SGHRS and CDR2 YFSETQ. V gave up 0 bases and J gave up 5 bases, with 14 bases separating them. CDR3 sequence reads: CASSLGSRGAETQYF. The DNA of the CDR3 is TGCGCCAGCAGCTTGGGCTCTAGGGGGGCCGAGACCCAGTACTTC.

This chain links TRBV19 with TRBJ2-7; TRBD2 agrees at 8 bases. Looked up from germline, CDR1 is LNHDA and CDR2 is SQIVND (reference sequence). The CDR3 is 14 amino acids. The V and J ends lost 4 bases and 6 bases, in that order; junction bases with no gene match: 8. In nucleotides, the CDR3 is TGTGCCAGTAGTACGGGACTAGTGGAATCCGAGCAGTACTTC. It translates to CASSTGLVESEQYF. Together with reference TRBV19 and TRBJ2-7, the CDR3 gives the full variable domain: DGGITQSPKYLFRKEGQNVTLSCEQNLNHDAMYWYRQDPGQGLRLIYYSQIVNDFQKGDIAEGYSVSREKKESFPLTVTSAQKNPTAFYLCASSTGLVESEQYFGPGTRLTVT.

This clonotype was detected ten times or more. The CDR3: CASSLGASIYGYTF. Here the CDR3 DNA reads TGTGCCAGCAGTTTGGGCGCATCCATCTATGGCTACACCTTC. V is TRBV12-3 or TRBV12-4 and J is TRBJ1-2; D gene uncertain. CDR3 length: 14 amino acids. Trimming stripped 3 bases from V and 4 bases from J, with 12 bases between.

This clonotype has a handful of counts. The chain recombines TRBV9 with TRBJ2-1; the D gene is possibly TRBD2 (7 bases). Germline loops: CDR1 SGDLS, CDR2 YYNGEE. The ends were cut back, 4 bases at V and 7 bases at J, with 15 bases in the middle. The CDR3 covers 14 residues. The CDR3 reads CASSPRGGLNEQFF. The CDR3 DNA reads as TGTGCCAGCAGCCCAAGGGGGGGTTTGAATGAGCAGTTCTTC. Based on the CDR3 plus reference TRBV9 and TRBJ2-1, the full variable domain is DSGVTQTPKHLITATGQRVTLRCSPRSGDLSVYWYQQSLDQGLQFLIQYYNGEERAKGNILERFSAQQFPDLHSELNLSSLELGDSALYFCASSPRGGLNEQFFGPGTRLTVL.

This clonotype occurred many times. The chain couples TRBV11-2 to TRBJ1-6, with D maybe TRBD1 (5 bases). The CDR3 spans 15 residues. The germline V and J ends were trimmed by 6 bases and 3 bases, with 12 bases remaining between them. Germline CDR1 SGHAT, CDR2 FQNNGV. CDR3 nucleotides: TGTGCCAGCAGAGGGACCCGACACTATAATTCACCCCTCCACTTT. Its translation: CASRGTRHYNSPLHF.

J is TRBJ2-2 and V is TRBV7-9; no firm D call. The germline V gene has CDR1 SEHNR and CDR2 FQNEAQ (reference sequence). The CDR3 loop spans 13 amino acids. The ends were cut back, 0 bases at V and 9 bases at J, with 8 bases in the middle. The CDR3 is CASSLAGQWELFF. DNA of the CDR3: TGTGCCAGCAGCTTAGCAGGTCAATGGGAGCTGTTTTTT.